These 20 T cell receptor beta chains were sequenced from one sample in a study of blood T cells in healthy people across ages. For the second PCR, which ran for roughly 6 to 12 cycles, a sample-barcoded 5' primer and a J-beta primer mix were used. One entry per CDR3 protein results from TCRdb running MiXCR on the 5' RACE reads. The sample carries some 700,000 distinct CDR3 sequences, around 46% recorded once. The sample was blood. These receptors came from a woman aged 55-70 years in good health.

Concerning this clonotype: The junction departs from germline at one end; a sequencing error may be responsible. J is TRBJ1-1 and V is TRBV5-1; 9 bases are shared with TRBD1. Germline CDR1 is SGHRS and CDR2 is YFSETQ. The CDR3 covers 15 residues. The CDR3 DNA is TGCGTCAGCAGCTTGGAGGGACAGGGAAACACTGAAGCTTTCTTT. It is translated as CVSSLEGQGNTEAFF.

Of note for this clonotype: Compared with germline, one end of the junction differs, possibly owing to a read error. The CDR3 is CTSSPPHSYEQYF. Here the CDR3 DNA reads TGTACCAGCAGCCCCCCTCATTCCTACGAGCAGTACTTC. The chain uses TRBV5-8 and TRBJ2-7; no clear D. This CDR3 spans 13 amino acids. Germline V gene lookup returns CDR1 SGHTS and CDR2 YDEGEE.

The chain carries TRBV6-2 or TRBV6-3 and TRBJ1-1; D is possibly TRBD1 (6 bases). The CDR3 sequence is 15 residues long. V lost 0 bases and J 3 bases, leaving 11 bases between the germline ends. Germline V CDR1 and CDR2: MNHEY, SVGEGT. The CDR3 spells CASSYSGRGYTEAFF. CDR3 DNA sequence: TGTGCCAGCAGTTACTCAGGCAGGGGTTACACTGAAGCTTTCTTT.

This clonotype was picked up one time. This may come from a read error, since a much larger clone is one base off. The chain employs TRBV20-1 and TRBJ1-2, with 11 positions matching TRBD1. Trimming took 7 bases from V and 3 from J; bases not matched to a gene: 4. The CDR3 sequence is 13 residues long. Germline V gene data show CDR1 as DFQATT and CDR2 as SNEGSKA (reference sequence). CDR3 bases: TGCAGTGTAACGGGACAGGGGGACTATGGCTACACCTTC. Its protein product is CSVTGQGDYGYTF.

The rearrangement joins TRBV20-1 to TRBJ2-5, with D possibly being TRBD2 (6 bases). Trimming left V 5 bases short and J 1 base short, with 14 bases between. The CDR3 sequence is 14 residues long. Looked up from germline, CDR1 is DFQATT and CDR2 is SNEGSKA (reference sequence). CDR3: CSAPRPGVQETQYF. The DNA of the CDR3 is TGCAGTGCTCCCAGACCGGGGGTCCAAGAGACCCAGTACTTC.

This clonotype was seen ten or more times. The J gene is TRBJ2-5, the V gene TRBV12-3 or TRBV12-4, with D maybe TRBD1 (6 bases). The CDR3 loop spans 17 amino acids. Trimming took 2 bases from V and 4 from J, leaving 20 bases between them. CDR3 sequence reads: CASSLTPVRQGGETQYF. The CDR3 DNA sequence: TGTGCCAGCAGTTTAACCCCAGTCCGTCAAGGGGGAGAGACCCAGTACTTC.

The CDR3 DNA sequence: TGCAGCACTTCCCGGGGGAACACTGAAGCTTTCTTT. It encodes CSTSRGNTEAFF. This chain uses TRBV29-1 with TRBJ1-1, with D uncertain. The germline V gene encodes CDR1 SQVTM and CDR2 ANQGSEA. Trimming shortened V by 8 bases and J by 1 base, and 11 bases separated the two germline ends. The CDR3 runs 12 residues.

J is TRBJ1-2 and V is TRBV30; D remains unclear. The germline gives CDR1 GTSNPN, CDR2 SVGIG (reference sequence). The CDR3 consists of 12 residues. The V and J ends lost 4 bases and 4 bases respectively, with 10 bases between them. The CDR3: CAWKWSLYGYTF. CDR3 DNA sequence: TGTGCCTGGAAGTGGAGCCTCTATGGCTACACCTTC.

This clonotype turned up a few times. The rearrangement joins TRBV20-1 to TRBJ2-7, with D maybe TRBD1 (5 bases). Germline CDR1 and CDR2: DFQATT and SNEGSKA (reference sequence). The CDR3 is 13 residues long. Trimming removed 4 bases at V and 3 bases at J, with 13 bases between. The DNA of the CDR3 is TGCAGTGCTATAAGACAGTCCCTCTACGAGCAGTACTTC. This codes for CSAIRQSLYEQYF.

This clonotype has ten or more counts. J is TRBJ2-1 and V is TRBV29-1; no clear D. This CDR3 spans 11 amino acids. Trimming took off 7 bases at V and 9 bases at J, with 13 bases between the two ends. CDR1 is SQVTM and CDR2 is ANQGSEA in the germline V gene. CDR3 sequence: CSARESFEQFF. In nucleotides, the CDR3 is TGCAGCGCTCGCGAATCCTTTGAGCAGTTCTTC.

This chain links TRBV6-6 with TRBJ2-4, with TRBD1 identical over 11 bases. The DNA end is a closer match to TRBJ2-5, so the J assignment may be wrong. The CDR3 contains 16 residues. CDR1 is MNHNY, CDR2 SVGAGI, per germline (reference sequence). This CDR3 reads CASSSLPGTGGETQYF. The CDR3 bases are TGTGCCAGCAGTTCTCTACCCGGGACAGGGGGAGAGACCCAGTACTTC.

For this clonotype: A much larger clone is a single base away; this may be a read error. The CDR3 DNA reads as TGTGCCAGCAGCGTAGCTCCGGACCAGGCCTGCGAGCAGTACTTC. It codes for CASSVAPDQACEQYF. The V gene is TRBV9, the J gene TRBJ2-7; D is ambiguous. Trimming stripped 0 bases from V and 6 bases from J, with 16 bases between. Per the germline V gene, CDR1 is SGDLS and CDR2 is YYNGEE. The CDR3 is 15 residues long.

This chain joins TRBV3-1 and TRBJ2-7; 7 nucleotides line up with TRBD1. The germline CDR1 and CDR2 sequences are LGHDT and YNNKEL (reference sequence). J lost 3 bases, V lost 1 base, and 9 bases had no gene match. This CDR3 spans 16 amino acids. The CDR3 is CASSQGEDRDHYEQYF. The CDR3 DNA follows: TGTGCCAGCAGCCAAGGAGAAGACAGGGACCACTACGAGCAGTACTTC.

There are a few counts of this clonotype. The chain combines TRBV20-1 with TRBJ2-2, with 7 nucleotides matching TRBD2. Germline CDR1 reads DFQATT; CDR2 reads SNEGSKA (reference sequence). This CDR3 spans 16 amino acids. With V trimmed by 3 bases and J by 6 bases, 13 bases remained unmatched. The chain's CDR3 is CSASDQGGSRPGELFF. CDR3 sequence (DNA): TGCAGTGCTAGCGACCAGGGCGGGAGCAGGCCCGGGGAGCTGTTTTTT.

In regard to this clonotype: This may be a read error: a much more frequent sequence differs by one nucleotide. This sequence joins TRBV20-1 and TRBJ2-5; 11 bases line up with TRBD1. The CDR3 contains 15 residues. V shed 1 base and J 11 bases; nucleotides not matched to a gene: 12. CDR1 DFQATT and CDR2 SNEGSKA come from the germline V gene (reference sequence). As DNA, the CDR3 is TGCAGTGCTAGAGCTCTTGGACAGGGGGCCTCTGAGCAGTACTTC. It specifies CSARALGQGASEQYF.

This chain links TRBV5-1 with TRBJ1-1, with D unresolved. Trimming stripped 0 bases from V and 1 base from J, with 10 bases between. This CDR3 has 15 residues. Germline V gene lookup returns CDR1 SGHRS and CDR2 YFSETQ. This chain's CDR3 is CASSLVAGQNTEAFF. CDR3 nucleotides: TGCGCCAGCAGCTTGGTGGCGGGCCAGAACACTGAAGCTTTCTTT.

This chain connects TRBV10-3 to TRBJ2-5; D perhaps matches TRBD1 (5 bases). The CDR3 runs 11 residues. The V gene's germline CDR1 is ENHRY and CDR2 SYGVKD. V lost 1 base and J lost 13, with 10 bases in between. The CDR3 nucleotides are TGTGCCATCAGTGAGTTAGGGGTTCTGTACTTC. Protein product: CAISELGVLYF.

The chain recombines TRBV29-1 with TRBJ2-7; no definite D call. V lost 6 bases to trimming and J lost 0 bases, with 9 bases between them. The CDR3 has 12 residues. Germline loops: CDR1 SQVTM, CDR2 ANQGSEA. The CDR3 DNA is TGCAGCGTCCTCACAAACTCCTACGAGCAGTACTTC. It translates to CSVLTNSYEQYF.

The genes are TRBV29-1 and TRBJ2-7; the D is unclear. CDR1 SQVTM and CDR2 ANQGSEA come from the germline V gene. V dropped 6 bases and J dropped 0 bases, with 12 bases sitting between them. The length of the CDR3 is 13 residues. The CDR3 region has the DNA TGCAGCGTACCATCGGATAGCTCCTACGAGCAGTACTTC. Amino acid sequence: CSVPSDSSYEQYF.

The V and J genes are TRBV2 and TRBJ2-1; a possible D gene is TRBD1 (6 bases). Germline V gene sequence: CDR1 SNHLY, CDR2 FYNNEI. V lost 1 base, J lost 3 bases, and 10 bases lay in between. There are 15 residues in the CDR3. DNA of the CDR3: TGTGCCAGCAGTGAAGTCGACAGGAACTACAATGAGCAGTTCTTC. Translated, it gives CASSEVDRNYNEQFF.